Following are 2 T cell receptor beta chains from one sample sequenced in a study of blood T cell repertoires in COVID-19. Libraries were prepared by immunoSEQ multiplex PCR; TCRdb keeps only in-frame clonotypes and omits some of them. This table holds approximately 41,000 clones, 81% found once. The sequenced sample was peripheral blood. The receptors were sampled from a man aged 35-49 years with active or convalescent COVID-19.

The chain combines TRBV5-4 with TRBJ2-1; maybe TRBD2 (6 bases). Trimming removed 1 base from V and 3 bases from J, with 8 bases in between. The CDR3 totals 14 residues. Germline CDR1 SGHNT, CDR2 YYREEE (reference sequence). In nucleotides, the CDR3 is TGTGCCAGCAGCTTGATGCGGGACTACAATGAGCAGTTCTTC. Protein: CASSLMRDYNEQFF.

This chain links TRBV4-2 with TRBJ2-2; D unresolved. Deletions cut 0 bases from V and 1 base from J, with 12 bases between. The CDR3 length is 17 residues. CDR1 and CDR2 (germline): LGHNA, YNFKEQ. The CDR3 sequence: CASSQDAFRGNTGELFF. The CDR3, as DNA: TGTGCCAGCAGCCAAGACGCCTTTAGAGGGAACACCGGGGAGCTGTTTTTT.